This T cell receptor (beta chain) was observed in a study of identical twins (dated by TCRdb to between 2015 and 2016). Looking at the study overall: TCR alpha and beta repertoires from monozygotic twins, unrelated adults of various ages and cord blood were deep-sequenced to test whether fetal clonotypes persist. To rule out contamination, the twin experiments were replicated at different times with different library preparation protocols.

The table lists this clonotype with a few counts. The clone's antigen remains unknown. Base qualities are missing; no much larger clone stands one base away. All donors were healthy Caucasians. The twin cohort consisted of three pairs of female monozygotic twins, all aged roughly 18 to 30 years. Positive isolation kits from Invitrogen were used to isolate the CD4+ and CD8+ T cell populations. Here is what the overall study found, with its caveats: A weaker excess of twin sharing was found in beta out-of-frame sequences because the signal-to-noise ratio was lowered by fewer shared sequences. Abundant cord blood beta clonotypes carried fewer insertions; young adult naive repertoires showed a weaker similar trend, while memory repertoires showed none. Invariant T cells such as MAIT and iNKT could partly confound zero-insertion analyses, although diverse VJ usage argued against such confounding for most clonotypes. Compared with coincidental sharing between unrelated individuals, out-of-frame TCR alpha sequences shared between twins showed an excess of sequences with low generation probability. Recombination models systematically underestimated out-of-frame TCR alpha sharing in monozygotic twins but agreed with sharing between unrelated individuals. Because the same donors could not be followed over many years, the conclusions depended on cross-sectional statistical analysis.

From the cysteine through the phenylalanine, the CDR3 covers 16 amino acids. CDR3 DNA is the only sequence kept; it has 48 bases, read in frame from the first base. The germline V gene provides CDR1 SGDLS and CDR2 YYNGEE. V lost 2 bases and J lost 9 bases, and the count of bases not matched to a germline gene is 9. The method behind the library was 5' RACE. The instrument given in TCRdb is Illumina HiSeq 2000. Template switching introduced a universal primer binding site; the final cDNA contained a unique molecular identifier, enabling accurate counting of TCR cDNA molecules. Specific primers in the conserved constant-segment region were used to synthesize first-strand cDNA for the TCR alpha and beta chains. Each cDNA library was double barcoded, with a SMART-Mk sample barcode plus Illumina barcodes, to control for contamination. TruSeq adapter sequences, together with Illumina sample barcodes, were added in two successive PCR steps. Sequencing of the TCR alpha and beta cDNA libraries was done on the Illumina HiSeq platform using custom primers. On the authors' methods: Raw reads were processed with MiGEC to extract unique molecular identifiers, and MiXCR was used to determine CDR3 positions. Recombination models were inferred per individual with the repgenHMM and IGoR tools using an EM algorithm. The tcR package in R was used for shared clonotype analysis, with sharing normalized by the product of cloneset sizes. Out-of-frame nonproductive sequences were analyzed to study raw recombination free of thymic and clonal selection effects. TCRdb reworked the public reads: Q25 trimming with fastp, MiXCR clone assembly, productive beta chains retained. Rows are combined by CDR3 protein, so each entry shows the most common genes and DNA. It is TCRdb's table, rather than the study itself, that gives the V and J calls and clone size. Counted in this sample were roughly 200,000 distinct CDR3 sequences; approximately 16% of them appeared once. About 38% of the sample is held by the ten biggest clonotypes.

The data were also submitted as part of a second study, on T cells expressing NK-cell markers. That second publication adds: TCR beta-chain repertoires were profiled in sorted CD3+CD56+NKG2C+, CD3+CD56+NKG2C- and CD3+CD56-NKG2C+ T-cell subsets from about 8 donors. Among the eight sequenced donors, only one was HCMV-seronegative, while the other seven were HCMV-seropositive. To restrict sorting to alphabetaTCR-expressing T cells, an anti-gammadeltaTCR antibody was added in several experiments. In roughly 6 donors, the dominant CD3+CD56+NKG2C+ clonotypes ranked among the top 10 CD8+ clonotypes, making up about 1.0-7.0% of CD8+ T cells. Those dominant clonotypes were again the most abundant among CD3+CD56-NKG2C+ cells in several donors, at about 28.3-65%. Whether the expanded NKG2C-expressing T cell clones were specific for HCMV antigens remained unclear. All eight donors whose samples were sequenced were randomly selected healthy volunteers, three of them men and five women. HCMV serostatus was determined by detecting HCMV-specific IgG in serum with a commercial ELISA kit. MIGEC was used to demultiplex reads and group the reads by UMI, and MiTCR was used to assemble and quantify clonotypes. Only TCR cDNA sequences supported by at least two reads were kept to exclude erroneous sequences. Downstream repertoire analysis used the tcR package, and clonotypes were matched across fractions by CDR3 nucleotide sequence plus V segment. VDJmatch was used to annotate antigen specificity against VDJdb, with one amino acid substitution in CDR3 permitted.

The specimen was CD8+ T cells sorted from blood. The clonotype was recovered from a young woman in good health. The sequence is built from TRBV9 and TRBJ2-1, and 12 junction bases match TRBD1. The DNA sequence reads TGTGCCAGCAGCGTTAACCGGGACAGGGGGCGCACTGAGCAGTTCTTC. It translates to CASSVNRDRGRTEQFF. With all but the CDR3 taken from the reference TRBV9 and TRBJ2-1 genes, the full variable domain is: DSGVTQTPKHLITATGQRVTLRCSPRSGDLSVYWYQQSLDQGLQFLIQYYNGEERAKGNILERFSAQQFPDLHSELNLSSLELGDSALYFCASSVNRDRGRTEQFFGPGTRLTVL.